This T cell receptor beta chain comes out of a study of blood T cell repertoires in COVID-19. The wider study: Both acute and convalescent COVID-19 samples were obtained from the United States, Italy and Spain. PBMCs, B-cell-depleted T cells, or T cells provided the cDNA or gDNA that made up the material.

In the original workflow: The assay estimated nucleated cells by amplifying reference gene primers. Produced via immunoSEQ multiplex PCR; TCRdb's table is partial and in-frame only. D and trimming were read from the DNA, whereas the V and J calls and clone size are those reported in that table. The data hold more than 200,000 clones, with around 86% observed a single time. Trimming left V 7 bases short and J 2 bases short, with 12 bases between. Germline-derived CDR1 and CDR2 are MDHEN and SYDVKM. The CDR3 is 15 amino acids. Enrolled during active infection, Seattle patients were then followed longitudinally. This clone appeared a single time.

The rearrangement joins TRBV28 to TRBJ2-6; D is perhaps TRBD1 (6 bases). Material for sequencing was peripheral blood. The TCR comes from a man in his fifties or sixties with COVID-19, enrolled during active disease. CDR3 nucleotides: TGTGCCAGCAATCAACAGGGTCCTGGGGCCAACGTCCTGACTTTC. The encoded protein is CASNQQGPGANVLTF.